A single sample gave rise to the 4 T cell receptor beta chains below, sequenced in a study of metastatic and nonmetastatic thyroid tumors. TCRdb re-called the PCR reads through MiXCR. The sample has about 59,000 clones, roughly 15% seen once. Until they underwent thyroid surgery, no patient had received any treatment. Sequencing was carried out using blood. The receptors shown here come from a male donor with papillary thyroid cancer or a benign thyroid nodule (not recorded which). Some clones in this sample may be carry-over from other donors' samples.

Worth noting for this clone: An end of the junction does not agree with germline; a read error may underlie this. The gene calls are TRBV12-3 or TRBV12-4 and TRBJ2-1; TRBD2 matches 10 bases. CDR3 size: 17 residues. The CDR3 is CVSAGLAGVIPYNEQFF. The DNA of the CDR3 is TGTGTCAGCGCTGGGCTAGCGGGAGTTATCCCCTACAATGAGCAGTTCTTC.

Remarks on this clone: One base away lies a much larger clone, so this may be a sequencing read error. The same CDR3 is also encoded by other DNA sequences in this sample. The CDR3 DNA reads TGTGCCACCAGCACAAGACTAGCGGGAGGTCTGAGTAATTTCGGTACTCAGTATTTT. Protein: CATSTRLAGGLSNFGTQYF. The chain uses TRBV15 and TRBJ2-3, with 13 bases that match TRBD2. The trim removed 4 bases at V and 12 bases at J, leaving 22 bases unmatched. Germline CDR1 reads LNHNV; CDR2 reads YYDKDF (reference sequence). The CDR3 sequence is 19 residues long. Drawing the rest from reference TRBV15 and TRBJ2-3, the complete variable domain is DAMVIQNPRYQVTQFGKPVTLSCSQTLNHNVMYWYQQKSSQAPKLLFHYYDKDFNNEADTPDNFQSRRPNTSFCFLDIRSPGLGDTAMYLCATSTRLAGGLSNFGTQYFGPGTRLTVL.

The J gene is TRBJ1-4, the V gene TRBV9, with 7 bases that match TRBD1. The CDR3 runs 16 residues. From germline, CDR1 is SGDLS and CDR2 YYNGEE. Trimming at V came to 4 bases and at J to 4 bases, leaving 10 bases not matched to a gene. CDR3 sequence reads: CASSSGQVASNEKLFF. CDR3 nucleotides: TGTGCCAGCAGCTCAGGACAGGTTGCAAGTAATGAAAAACTGTTTTTT. The full variable domain, its missing parts supplied by reference TRBV9 and TRBJ1-4, is DSGVTQTPKHLITATGQRVTLRCSPRSGDLSVYWYQQSLDQGLQFLIQYYNGEERAKGNILERFSAQQFPDLHSELNLSSLELGDSALYFCASSSGQVASNEKLFFGSGTQLSVL.

In this sample, this clone turned up many times. The chain employs TRBV5-5 and TRBJ2-7; 7 nucleotides agree with TRBD1. The CDR3 length is 14 residues. Trimming at V came to 0 bases and at J to 10 bases, leaving 10 bases not matched to a gene. Germline CDR1 SGHKS, CDR2 YYEKEE (reference sequence). CDR3 nucleotides: TGTGCCAGCAGCTTGGATAGACAGGGAATAATTCAGTACGTC. Its translation: CASSLDRQGIIQYV.